The 9 T cell receptor beta chains below come from one sample, sequenced in a study of T cell responses to AZD1222 COVID-19 vaccine. Produced via immunoSEQ multiplex PCR; TCRdb's table is partial and in-frame only. This table has about 140,000 clones, around 93% appearing once. Sequences were derived from peripheral blood, sampled on day 0 of AZD1222 vaccination. The receptors were sampled from an adult in good health.

This chain uses TRBV19 with TRBJ2-1; 8 nucleotides match TRBD2. This CDR3 is built from 17 residues. The germline gives CDR1 LNHDA, CDR2 SQIVND (reference sequence). Trimming removed 1 base from V and 3 bases from J; junction bases left unmatched: 8. CDR3: CASSIVSSGSLYNEQFF. The DNA for the CDR3 is TGTGCCAGTAGTATAGTATCCAGCGGGAGCCTCTACAATGAGCAGTTCTTC.

The chain recombines TRBV19 with TRBJ1-6; the D gene is possibly TRBD1 (5 bases). CDR3 length: 17 amino acids. Deletions cut 3 bases from V and 0 bases from J, with 12 bases between. Looked up from germline, CDR1 is LNHDA and CDR2 is SQIVND (reference sequence). The CDR3 loop reads CASSIRAGSSYNSPLHF. Here the CDR3 DNA reads TGTGCCAGTAGTATCCGTGCAGGGAGCTCCTATAATTCACCCCTCCACTTT.

V gene TRBV7-8 combines with J gene TRBJ1-2; D might be TRBD1 (5 bases). Per germline, CDR1 SGHVS and CDR2 FQNEAQ. Trimming took 1 base from V and 7 from J, leaving 16 bases between them. This CDR3 has 15 residues. The CDR3: CASSLVGREVRGYTF. The CDR3 DNA is TGTGCCAGCAGCTTAGTAGGCAGGGAGGTCCGTGGCTACACCTTC.

The chain joins TRBV7-9 to TRBJ2-7; 7 positions match TRBD2. Germline V gene sequence: CDR1 SEHNR, CDR2 FQNEAQ (reference sequence). V lost 5 bases to trimming and J lost 5 bases; unmatched junction nucleotides: 6. This CDR3 contains 13 residues. The CDR3 sequence is CASSTGLDNEQYF. For the CDR3, the DNA is TGTGCCAGCAGCACCGGACTAGATAACGAGCAGTACTTC.

The V gene is TRBV9, the J gene TRBJ1-6; a weak D match, TRBD1 (5 bases). The CDR3 totals 16 residues. The V end lost 3 bases, the J end lost 10 bases, and 20 bases lay between the germline ends. The germline V gene encodes CDR1 SGDLS and CDR2 YYNGEE. For the CDR3, the DNA is TGTGCCAGCAGCGCCCAGACCTTAGGGGAGATGTCACCCCTCCACTTT. It yields the protein CASSAQTLGEMSPLHF.

This chain joins TRBV28 and TRBJ1-5; no definite D call. Germline V gene data show CDR1 as MDHEN and CDR2 as SYDVKM. V was trimmed by 9 bases and J by 2 bases, leaving 14 bases between them. This CDR3 is built from 14 residues. For the CDR3, the DNA is TGTGCCAGTAAGCGGGGAAAAGGCAATCAGCCCCAGCATTTT. This translates into CASKRGKGNQPQHF.

V is TRBV5-1 and J is TRBJ2-3; D may be TRBD2 (6 bases). The germline V and J ends were trimmed by 0 bases and 4 bases, with 15 bases remaining between them. Germline V gene data show CDR1 as SGHRS and CDR2 as YFSETQ. CDR3 length: 16 amino acids. The CDR3 sequence is CASSLGERARADTQYF. CDR3 coding DNA: TGCGCCAGCAGCTTGGGGGAGCGGGCCCGGGCAGATACGCAGTATTTT.

This sequence joins TRBV24-1 and TRBJ2-1; 12 positions match TRBD2. Germline lookup yields CDR1 KGHDR and CDR2 SFDVKD. V dropped 9 bases and J dropped 6; count of bases not matched to a gene: 5. The CDR3 consists of 14 residues. The CDR3 DNA follows: TGTGCCACCCGGGGACTAGCGGGTGTCAATGAGCAGTTCTTC. As protein: CATRGLAGVNEQFF.

The chain is built from TRBV5-1 and TRBJ2-1, with 16 bases aligning to TRBD2. From germline, CDR1 is SGHRS and CDR2 YFSETQ. The CDR3 has 16 residues. Losses at the gene ends were 3 bases for V and 7 bases for J; bases not matched to a gene: 4. CDR3 amino acids: CASSSGTSGGANEQFF. In nucleotides, the CDR3 is TGCGCCAGCAGCTCCGGGACTAGCGGGGGGGCGAATGAGCAGTTCTTC.